What follows is one T cell receptor beta chain and its context. V shed 3 bases and J 3 bases; nucleotides not matched to a gene: 5. Germline loops: CDR1 ENHRY, CDR2 SYGVKD. CDR3 length equals 15 residues. Assay used: immunoSEQ multiplex PCR; TCRdb lists only in-frame clones, some missing. The sample holds around 450,000 clones; about 90% are singletons and the top ten take 0.6%. The data originate from a study of blood T cell repertoires in COVID-19. Study-level background: Donors in the United States, Italy and Spain gave samples during acute or convalescent COVID-19. Sample material is recorded as cDNA or gDNA derived from T cells, B-cell-depleted T cells, or PBMCs.

Everyone who took part was roughly 18 to 89 years old, and they came from about 23 US areas. Allocation to cohorts depended on clinical history reported by the participants. The chain employs TRBV10-3 and TRBJ2-7; 10 bases align to TRBD1. The TCR sequence derives from a man younger than 35 who had recovered from COVID-19. Sequencing was done on a sample of PBMCs or T cells enriched from blood (not recorded which). Here the CDR3 reads CAISDPGTGDYEQYF. The CDR3 nucleotides read TGTGCCATCAGTGATCCCGGGACAGGGGACTACGAGCAGTACTTC.